This entry describes one T cell receptor beta chain. Per the original data handling: Estimation of nucleated cell counts was performed using reference gene primer amplification. Sequencing used immunoSEQ multiplex PCR; TCRdb keeps in-frame clones, though not all of them. D and trimming come from the DNA, and the V and J calls and clone size come from that table. The sample shows 70,000 to 85,000 clones, roughly 80% of them seen only once. These data belong to a study of blood T cell repertoires in COVID-19. Study as a whole: From the United States, Italy and Spain came samples of acute and convalescent COVID-19. Sample material is recorded as cDNA or gDNA derived from T cells, B-cell-depleted T cells, or PBMCs.

The germline gives CDR1 SGHTA, CDR2 FQGNSA. This CDR3 has 14 amino acids. V was shortened by 2 bases and J by 6 bases, with 11 bases between the two germline ends. Source material: peripheral blood. This rearrangement joins TRBV7-2 to TRBJ2-4; D is possibly TRBD2 (6 bases). The origin of this receptor is a man aged 80 or over with acute or convalescent COVID-19. This CDR3 is CASSLSVGGNIQYF. CDR3 nucleotides: TGTGCCAGCAGCTTATCGGTCGGGGGAAACATTCAGTACTTC.